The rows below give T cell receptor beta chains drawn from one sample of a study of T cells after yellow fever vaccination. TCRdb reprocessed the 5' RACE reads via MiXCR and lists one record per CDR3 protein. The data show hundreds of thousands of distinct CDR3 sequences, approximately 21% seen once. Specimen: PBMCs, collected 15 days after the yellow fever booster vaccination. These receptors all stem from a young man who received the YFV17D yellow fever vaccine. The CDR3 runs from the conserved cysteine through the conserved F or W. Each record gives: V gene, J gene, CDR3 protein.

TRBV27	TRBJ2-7	CASSLGGQPYEQYF
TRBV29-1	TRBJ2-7	CSVAGNSYEQYF
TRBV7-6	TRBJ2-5	CASSSTGVGETQYF
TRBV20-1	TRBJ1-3	CSASGPGGGGNTIYF
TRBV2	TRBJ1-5	CASSSTGVQPQHF
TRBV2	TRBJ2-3	CASSGLAGVDTQYF
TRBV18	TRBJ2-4	CASSPQREAGDIQYF
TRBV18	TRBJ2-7	CASSSQHYEQYF
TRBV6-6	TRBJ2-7	CASRQPTYEQYF
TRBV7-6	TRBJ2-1	CASSLDLLQGNREQFF
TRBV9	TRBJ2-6	CASSVGYSGHLSGANVLTF
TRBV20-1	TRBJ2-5	CSARDASGRAKRQETQYF
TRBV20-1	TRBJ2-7	CSARRDRDFYEQYF
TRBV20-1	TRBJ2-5	CSAPLAGGDETQYF
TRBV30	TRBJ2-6	CAWQSYSGANVLTF
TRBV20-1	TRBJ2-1	CSAKNSGANSYNEQFF
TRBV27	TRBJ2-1	CASSPRTGDAPGLATNEQFF
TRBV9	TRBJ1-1	CASSVGGEPEAFF
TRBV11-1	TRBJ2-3	CASSFGGSFADTQYF
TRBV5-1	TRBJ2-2	CASGLTTAGSNTGELFF
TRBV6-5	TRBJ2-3	CASSYSGIRTDTQYF
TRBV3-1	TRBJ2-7	CASSFLSGEQYF
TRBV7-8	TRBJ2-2	CASSFGESNTGELFF
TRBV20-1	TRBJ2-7	CSAKNRDIFYEQYF
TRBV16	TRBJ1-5	CASSQSAGHRLRNQPQHF
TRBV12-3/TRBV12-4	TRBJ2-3	CASGTGGTDTQYF
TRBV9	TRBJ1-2	CASSVVGGSGYTF
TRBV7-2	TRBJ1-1	CASSLAQGPNTEAFF
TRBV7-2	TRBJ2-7	CASSLVGVREQYF
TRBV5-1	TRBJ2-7	CASSLGRRRDEQYF
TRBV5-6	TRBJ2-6	CASSPRSSGANVLTF
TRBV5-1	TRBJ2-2	CASSSTGTANGELFF
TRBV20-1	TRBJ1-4	CSARGPSRARNEKLFF
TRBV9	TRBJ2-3	CASSAGEVLQYF
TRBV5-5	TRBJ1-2	CASSLGTGGMDYGYTF
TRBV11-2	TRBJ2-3	CASTVLGASGAAPDTQYF
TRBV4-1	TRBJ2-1	CASSQDASGKYNEQFF
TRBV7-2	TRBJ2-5	CASSSPSGQKETQYF
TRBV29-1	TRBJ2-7	CSVALRQDYYEQYF
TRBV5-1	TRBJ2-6	CASSHMPSSGANVLTF
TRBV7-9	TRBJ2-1	CASSLALAGGIEQFF
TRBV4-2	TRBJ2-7	CASSQGTEYEQYF
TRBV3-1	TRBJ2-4	CASSQDPSRQGAKNIQYF
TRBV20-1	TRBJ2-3	CSAISGSVSTDTQYF
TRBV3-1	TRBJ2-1	CASSQTWDRVYEQFF
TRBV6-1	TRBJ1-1	CASSPGTGAMKAFF
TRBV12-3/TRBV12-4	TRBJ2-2	CASSLYRGSTGELFF
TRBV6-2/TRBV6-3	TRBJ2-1	CASSQRDEQFF
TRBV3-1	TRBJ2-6	CASSLRGTGGANVLTF
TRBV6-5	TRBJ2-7	CASSYGTGNEQYF
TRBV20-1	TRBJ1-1	CSAPGQGVMNTEAFF
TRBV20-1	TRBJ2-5	CSAPSDGETQYF
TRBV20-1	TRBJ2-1	CSASRSFDEQFF
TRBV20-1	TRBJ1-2	CSGAPGTDYGYTF
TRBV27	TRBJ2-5	CATGQGAQETQYF
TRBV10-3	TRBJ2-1	CAIKEYNEQFF
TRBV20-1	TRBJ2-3	CSATVPWGDTQYF